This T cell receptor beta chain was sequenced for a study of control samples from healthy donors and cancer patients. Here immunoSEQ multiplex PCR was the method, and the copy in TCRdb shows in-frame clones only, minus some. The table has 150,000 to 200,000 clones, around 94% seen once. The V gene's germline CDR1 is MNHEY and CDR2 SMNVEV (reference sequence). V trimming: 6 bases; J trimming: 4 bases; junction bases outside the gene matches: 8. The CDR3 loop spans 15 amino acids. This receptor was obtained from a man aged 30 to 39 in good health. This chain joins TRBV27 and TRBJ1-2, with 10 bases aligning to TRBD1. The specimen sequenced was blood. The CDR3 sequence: CASSPHRDRGYGYTF. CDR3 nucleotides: TGTGCCAGCAGCCCACACCGGGACAGGGGCTATGGCTACACCTTC.